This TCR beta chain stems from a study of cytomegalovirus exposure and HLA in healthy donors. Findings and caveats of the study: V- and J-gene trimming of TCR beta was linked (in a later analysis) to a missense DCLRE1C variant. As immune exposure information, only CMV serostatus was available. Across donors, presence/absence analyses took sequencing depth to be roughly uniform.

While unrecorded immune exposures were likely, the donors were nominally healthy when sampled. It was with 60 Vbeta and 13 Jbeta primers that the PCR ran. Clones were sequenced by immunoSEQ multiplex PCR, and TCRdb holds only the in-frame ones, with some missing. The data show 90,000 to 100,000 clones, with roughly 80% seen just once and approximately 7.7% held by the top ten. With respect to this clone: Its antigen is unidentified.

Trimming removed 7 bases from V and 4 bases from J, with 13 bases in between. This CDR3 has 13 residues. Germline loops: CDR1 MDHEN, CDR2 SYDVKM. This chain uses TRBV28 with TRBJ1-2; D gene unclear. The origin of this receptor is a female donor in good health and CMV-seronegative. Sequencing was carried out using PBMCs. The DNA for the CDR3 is TGTGCCAGCAACCCCGGTTTGATCTATGGCTACACCTTC. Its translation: CASNPGLIYGYTF.